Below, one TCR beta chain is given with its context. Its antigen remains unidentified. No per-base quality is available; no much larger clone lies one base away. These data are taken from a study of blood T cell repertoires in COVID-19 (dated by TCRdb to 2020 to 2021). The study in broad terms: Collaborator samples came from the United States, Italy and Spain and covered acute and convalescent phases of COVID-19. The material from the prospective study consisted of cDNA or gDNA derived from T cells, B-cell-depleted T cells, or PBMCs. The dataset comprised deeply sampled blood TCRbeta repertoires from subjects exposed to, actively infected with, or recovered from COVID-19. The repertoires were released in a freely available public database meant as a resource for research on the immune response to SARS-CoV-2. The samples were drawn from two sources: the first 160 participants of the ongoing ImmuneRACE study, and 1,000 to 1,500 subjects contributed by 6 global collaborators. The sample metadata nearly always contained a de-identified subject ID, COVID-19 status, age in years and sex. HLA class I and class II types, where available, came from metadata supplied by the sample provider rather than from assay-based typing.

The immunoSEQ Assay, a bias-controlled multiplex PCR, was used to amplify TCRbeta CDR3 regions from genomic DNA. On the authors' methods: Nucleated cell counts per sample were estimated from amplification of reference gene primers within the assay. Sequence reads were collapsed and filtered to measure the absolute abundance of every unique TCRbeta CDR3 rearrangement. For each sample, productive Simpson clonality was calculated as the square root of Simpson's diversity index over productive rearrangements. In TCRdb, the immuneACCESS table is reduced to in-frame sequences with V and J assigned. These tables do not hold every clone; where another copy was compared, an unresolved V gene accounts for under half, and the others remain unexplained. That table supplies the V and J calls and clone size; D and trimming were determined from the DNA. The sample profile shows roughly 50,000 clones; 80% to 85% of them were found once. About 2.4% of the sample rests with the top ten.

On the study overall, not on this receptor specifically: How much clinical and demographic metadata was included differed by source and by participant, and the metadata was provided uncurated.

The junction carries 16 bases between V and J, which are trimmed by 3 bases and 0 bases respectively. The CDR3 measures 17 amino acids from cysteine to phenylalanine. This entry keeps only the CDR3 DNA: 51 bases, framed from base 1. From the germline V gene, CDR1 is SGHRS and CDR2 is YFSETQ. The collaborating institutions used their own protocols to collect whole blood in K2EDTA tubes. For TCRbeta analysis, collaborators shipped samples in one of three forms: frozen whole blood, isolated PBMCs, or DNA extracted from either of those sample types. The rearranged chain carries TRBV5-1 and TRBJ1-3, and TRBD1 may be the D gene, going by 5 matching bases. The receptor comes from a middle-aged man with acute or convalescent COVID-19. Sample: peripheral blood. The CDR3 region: CASSSGGVERSGNTIYF. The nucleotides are TGCGCCAGCAGCTCAGGAGGGGTTGAACGCTCTGGAAACACCATATATTTT.